The 14 T cell receptor beta chains given below trace back to one sample, sequenced in a study of T cells in Graves' hyperthyroidism and ophthalmopathy. Amplified TCR beta CDR3 regions came from RNA transcripts. HTBI primers drove first-round RT-PCR of the TCR CDR3. TCRdb reprocessed the multiplex PCR reads via MiXCR and lists one record per CDR3 protein. The table shows under 600,000 distinct CDR3 sequences, with 15% to 20% occurring only once. Source material: blood. The receptors shown here come from a woman in her forties with Graves' ophthalmopathy.

The chain uses TRBV11-3 and TRBJ1-4; a weak D match, TRBD1 (5 bases). Trimming shortened V by 7 bases and J by 8 bases, and 17 bases separated the two germline ends. Germline loops: CDR1 SGHNT, CDR2 YENEEA. This CDR3 has 14 residues. CDR3 region: CASKESRVGEKLFF. The DNA of the CDR3 is TGTGCCAGCAAGGAATCCAGGGTAGGAGAAAAACTGTTTTTT.

This clonotype was seen ten or more times. The chain links TRBV18 to TRBJ2-7; D tentatively fits TRBD1 or TRBD2 (6 bases each). The germline gives CDR1 KGHSH, CDR2 LQKENI. This CDR3 contains 15 residues. Trimming shortened V by 3 bases and J by 0 bases, and 12 bases separated the two germline ends. The CDR3 DNA reads TGTGCCAGCTCACCGTACGGGGGCAGCTCCTACGAGCAGTACTTC. Protein sequence: CASSPYGGSSYEQYF.

This clonotype was seen many times. This chain connects TRBV2 to TRBJ1-1, with 9 bases aligning to TRBD1. Trimming removed 4 bases from V and 0 bases from J; junction bases left unmatched: 9. Germline values: CDR1 SNHLY, CDR2 FYNNEI. The CDR3 contains 17 residues. The chain's CDR3 is CASSAGTGSLMNTEAFF. The CDR3 DNA is TGTGCCAGCAGTGCCGGGACAGGGTCCCTTATGAACACTGAAGCTTTCTTT.

The chain is built from TRBV5-1 and TRBJ2-1, with a tentative D call TRBD2 (6 bases). This CDR3 is 14 amino acids long. The germline gives CDR1 SGHRS, CDR2 YFSETQ. V was cut by 5 bases and J by 6 bases, with 15 bases left in between. The chain's CDR3 is CASRVLYGGNEQFF. The CDR3 DNA is TGCGCCAGCAGAGTTCTTTACGGGGGCAATGAGCAGTTCTTC.

The gene calls are TRBV28 and TRBJ2-7; D call uncertain. CDR1 and CDR2 from the germline V gene are MDHEN and SYDVKM. The CDR3 covers 14 residues. V gave up 1 base and J gave up 2 bases, with 9 bases separating them. CDR3 amino acids: CASSLSAATYEQYF. For the CDR3, the DNA is TGTGCCAGCAGTTTATCGGCAGCTACCTACGAGCAGTACTTC.

This clonotype was detected only a few times. A much larger clone is a single base away; this may be a read error. This sequence joins TRBV11-1 and TRBJ2-3; D uncertain. Germline V CDR1 and CDR2: SGHAT, FQDESV (reference sequence). CDR3 length: 13 amino acids. The ends were cut back, 1 base at V and 3 bases at J, with 5 bases in the middle. The CDR3 here is CASSLVQTDTQYF. The CDR3 DNA reads as TGTGCCAGCAGCTTAGTACAGACAGATACGCAGTATTTT.

This clonotype was seen repeatedly, ten times or more. The chain has TRBV3-1 and TRBJ2-3, with D unresolved. Germline assignment: CDR1 LGHDT and CDR2 YNNKEL (reference sequence). Trimming removed 2 bases from V and 8 bases from J, with 11 bases in between. The CDR3 has 13 residues. CDR3: CASSQNQSPTQYF. The DNA of the CDR3 is TGTGCCAGCAGCCAAAATCAAAGCCCTACGCAGTATTTT.

This clonotype was observed a few times. V and J are TRBV2 and TRBJ2-1; 7 nucleotides match TRBD2. The junction had 6 bases not matched to a gene; V was cut back by 4 bases and J by 3 bases. The CDR3 covers 15 residues. Germline assignment: CDR1 SNHLY and CDR2 FYNNEI. CDR3 protein: CASSVGGSVYNEQFF. CDR3 in DNA: TGTGCCAGCAGTGTTGGCGGGAGTGTCTACAATGAGCAGTTCTTC.

The chain employs TRBV27 and TRBJ2-7; TRBD1 aligns across 9 bases. This CDR3 is 17 amino acids long. The germline gives CDR1 MNHEY, CDR2 SMNVEV (reference sequence). Losses at the gene ends were 5 bases for V and 7 bases for J; bases not matched to a gene: 18. CDR3 protein: CASSPGIGGQGLREQYF. CDR3 coding DNA: TGTGCCAGCAGTCCAGGTATCGGAGGACAGGGGCTTAGGGAGCAGTACTTC.

This clonotype showed up many times. The rearrangement joins TRBV2 to TRBJ2-7; 9 nucleotides match TRBD1. Germline CDR1 is SNHLY and CDR2 is FYNNEI. V gave up 8 bases and J gave up 4 bases; unmatched junction bases: 6. This CDR3 is 13 amino acids long. DNA of the CDR3: TGTGCCAGCCATCCGGGACAGGGTTACGAGCAGTACTTC. Its translation: CASHPGQGYEQYF.

This chain joins TRBV19 and TRBJ1-1, with D possibly matching TRBD1 (5 bases). Germline CDR1 is LNHDA and CDR2 is SQIVND (reference sequence). Trimming shortened V by 8 bases and J by 3 bases, and 16 bases separated the two germline ends. The CDR3 contains 14 residues. The CDR3 coding sequence is TGTGCCAGTGTCCCGACCGGGGGGTACACTGAAGCTTTCTTT. Translating it yields CASVPTGGYTEAFF.

V is TRBV20-1 and J is TRBJ1-1; D possibly corresponds to TRBD1 (6 bases). The V and J ends lost 6 bases and 0 bases respectively, with 20 bases between them. The CDR3 spans 16 residues. Germline V gene data show CDR1 as DFQATT and CDR2 as SNEGSKA (reference sequence). In nucleotides, the CDR3 is TGCAGTGCGGTTCGAGGGGGATCGCACATGAACACTGAAGCTTTCTTT. It encodes CSAVRGGSHMNTEAFF.

This clonotype was seen a few times. The V call is TRBV2, the J call TRBJ1-1; D gene ambiguous. The CDR3 is 12 amino acids. The germline V and J ends were trimmed by 6 bases and 4 bases, with 9 bases remaining between them. The germline V gene has CDR1 SNHLY and CDR2 FYNNEI. Written as DNA, the CDR3 is TGTGCCAGCAGCGCCTCCGCCACTGAAGCTTTCTTT. This sequence encodes CASSASATEAFF.

Ten or more counts support this clonotype. The rearrangement uses TRBV2 and TRBJ2-3; no clear D gene. Trimming took 3 bases from V and 1 from J, leaving 11 bases between them. Germline CDR1 is SNHLY and CDR2 is FYNNEI. The CDR3 covers 15 residues. The CDR3 DNA sequence: TGTGCCAGCAGTGAGGACCGGGCGGGCACAGATACGCAGTATTTT. It is translated as CASSEDRAGTDTQYF.